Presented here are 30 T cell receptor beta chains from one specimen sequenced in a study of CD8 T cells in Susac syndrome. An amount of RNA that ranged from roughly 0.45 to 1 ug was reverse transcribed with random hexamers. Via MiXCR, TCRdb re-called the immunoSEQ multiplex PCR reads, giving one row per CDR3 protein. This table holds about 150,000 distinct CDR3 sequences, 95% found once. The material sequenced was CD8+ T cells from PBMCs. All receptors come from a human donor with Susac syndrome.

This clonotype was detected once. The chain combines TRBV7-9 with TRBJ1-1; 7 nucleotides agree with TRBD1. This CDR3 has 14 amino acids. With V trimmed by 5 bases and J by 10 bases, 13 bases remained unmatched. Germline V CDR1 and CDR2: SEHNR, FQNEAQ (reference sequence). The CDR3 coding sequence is TGTGCCAGCAGCACTCCGACAGGGCCGCTGGGAGCTTTCTTT. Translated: CASSTPTGPLGAFF.

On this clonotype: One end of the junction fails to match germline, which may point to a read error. This CDR3 reads CASSPAPNYGYTF. The CDR3 coding sequence is TGTGCTAGCAGCCCAGCCCCTAACTATGGCTACACCTTC. The V and J genes are TRBV7-7 and TRBJ1-2; D remains unclear. The CDR3 is 13 amino acids. CDR1 SSHAT and CDR2 FNYEAQ come from the germline V gene (reference sequence).

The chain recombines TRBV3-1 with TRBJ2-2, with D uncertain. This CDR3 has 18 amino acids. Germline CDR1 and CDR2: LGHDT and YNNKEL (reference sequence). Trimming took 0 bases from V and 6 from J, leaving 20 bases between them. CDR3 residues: CASSQEFKAGERPGELFF. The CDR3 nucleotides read TGTGCCAGCAGCCAAGAATTTAAGGCAGGCGAACGGCCCGGGGAGCTGTTTTTT.

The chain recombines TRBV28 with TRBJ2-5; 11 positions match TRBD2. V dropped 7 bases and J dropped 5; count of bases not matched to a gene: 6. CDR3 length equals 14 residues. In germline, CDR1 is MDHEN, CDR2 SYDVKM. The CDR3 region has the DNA TGTGCCAGCACCCCCCTAGCGGGAGGTGAGACCCAGTACTTC. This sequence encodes CASTPLAGGETQYF.

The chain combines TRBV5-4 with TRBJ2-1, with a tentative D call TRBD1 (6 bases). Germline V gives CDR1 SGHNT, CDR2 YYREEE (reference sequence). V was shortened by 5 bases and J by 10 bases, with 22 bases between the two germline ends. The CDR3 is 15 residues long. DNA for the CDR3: TGTGCCAGCAGTCAGGACAGTCTGGCTTTAGGAGAGCAGTTCTTC. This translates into CASSQDSLALGEQFF.

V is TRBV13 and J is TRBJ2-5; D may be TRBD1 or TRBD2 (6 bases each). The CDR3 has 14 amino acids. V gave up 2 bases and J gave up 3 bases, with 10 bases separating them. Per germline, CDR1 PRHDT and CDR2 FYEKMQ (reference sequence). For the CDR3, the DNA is TGTGCCAGCAGCTTAAGGGGGGTGAAAGAGACCCAGTACTTC. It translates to CASSLRGVKETQYF.

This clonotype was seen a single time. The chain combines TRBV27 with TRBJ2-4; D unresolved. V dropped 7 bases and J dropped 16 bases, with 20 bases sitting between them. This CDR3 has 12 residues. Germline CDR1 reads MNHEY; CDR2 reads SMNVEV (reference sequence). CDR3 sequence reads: CASTSPPGPIYF. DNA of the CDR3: TGTGCCAGCACCTCACCCCCAGGACCCATCTACTTC.

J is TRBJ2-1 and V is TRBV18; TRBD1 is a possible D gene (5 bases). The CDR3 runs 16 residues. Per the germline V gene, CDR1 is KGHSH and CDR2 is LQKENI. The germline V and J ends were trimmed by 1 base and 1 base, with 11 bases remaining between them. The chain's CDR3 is CASSPLPRASYNEQFF. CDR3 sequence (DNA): TGTGCCAGCTCACCACTACCCAGGGCTTCCTACAATGAGCAGTTCTTC.

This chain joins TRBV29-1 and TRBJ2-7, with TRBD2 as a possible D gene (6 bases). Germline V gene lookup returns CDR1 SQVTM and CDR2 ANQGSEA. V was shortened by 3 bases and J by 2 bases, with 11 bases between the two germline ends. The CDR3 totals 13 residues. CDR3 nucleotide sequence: TGCAGCGTTGAGGTGCGGGAACCCTACGAGCAGTACTTC. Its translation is CSVEVREPYEQYF.

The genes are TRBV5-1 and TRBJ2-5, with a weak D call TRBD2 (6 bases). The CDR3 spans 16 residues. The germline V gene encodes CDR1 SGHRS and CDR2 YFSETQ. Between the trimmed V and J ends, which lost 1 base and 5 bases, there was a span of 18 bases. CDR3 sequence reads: CASSLWAGPSQETQYF. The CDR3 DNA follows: TGCGCCAGCAGCTTGTGGGCGGGACCCTCCCAGGAGACCCAGTACTTC. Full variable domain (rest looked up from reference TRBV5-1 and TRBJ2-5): KAGVTQTPRYLIKTRGQQVTLSCSPISGHRSVSWYQQTPGQGLQFLFEYFSETQRNKGNFPGRFSGRQFSNSRSEMNVSTLELGDSALYLCASSLWAGPSQETQYFGPGTRLLVL.

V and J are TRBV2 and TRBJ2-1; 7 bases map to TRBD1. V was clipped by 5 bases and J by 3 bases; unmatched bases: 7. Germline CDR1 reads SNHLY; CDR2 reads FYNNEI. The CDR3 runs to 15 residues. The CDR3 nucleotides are TGTGCCAGCAGTAAACCGGGACAGAACTACAATGAGCAGTTCTTC. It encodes CASSKPGQNYNEQFF. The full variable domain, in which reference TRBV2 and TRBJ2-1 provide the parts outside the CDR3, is EPEVTQTPSHQVTQMGQEVILRCVPISNHLYFYWYRQILGQKVEFLVSFYNNEISEKSEIFDDQFSVERPDGSNFTLKIRSTKLEDSAMYFCASSKPGQNYNEQFFGPGTRLTVL.

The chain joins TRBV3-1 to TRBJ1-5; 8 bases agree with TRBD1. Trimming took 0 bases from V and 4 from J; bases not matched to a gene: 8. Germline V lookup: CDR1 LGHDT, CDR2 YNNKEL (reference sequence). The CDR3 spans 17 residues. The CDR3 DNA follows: TGTGCCAGCAGCCAAGAATTCGGACAGGGAAGAAATCAGCCCCAGCATTTT. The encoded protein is CASSQEFGQGRNQPQHF.

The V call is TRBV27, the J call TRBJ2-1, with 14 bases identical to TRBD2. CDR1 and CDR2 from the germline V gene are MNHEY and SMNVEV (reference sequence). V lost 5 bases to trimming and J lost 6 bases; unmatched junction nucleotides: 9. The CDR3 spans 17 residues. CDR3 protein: CASSKPGLAGVVNEQFF. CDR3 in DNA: TGTGCCAGCAGTAAACCGGGACTAGCGGGAGTGGTCAATGAGCAGTTCTTC.

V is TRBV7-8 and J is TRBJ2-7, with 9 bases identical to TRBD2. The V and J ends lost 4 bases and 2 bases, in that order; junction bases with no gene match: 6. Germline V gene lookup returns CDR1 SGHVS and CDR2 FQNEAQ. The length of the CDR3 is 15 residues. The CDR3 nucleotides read TGTGCCAGCAGCTCCACCGGGACTAGCACCTACGAGCAGTACTTC. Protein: CASSSTGTSTYEQYF.

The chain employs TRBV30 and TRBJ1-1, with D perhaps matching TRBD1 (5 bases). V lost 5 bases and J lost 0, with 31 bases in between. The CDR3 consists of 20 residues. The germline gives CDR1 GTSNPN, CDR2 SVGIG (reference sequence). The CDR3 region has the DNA TGTGCCTGGGACTACTCGAGGGGCATGTCATCTCTGAACATGAACACTGAAGCTTTCTTT. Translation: CAWDYSRGMSSLNMNTEAFF.

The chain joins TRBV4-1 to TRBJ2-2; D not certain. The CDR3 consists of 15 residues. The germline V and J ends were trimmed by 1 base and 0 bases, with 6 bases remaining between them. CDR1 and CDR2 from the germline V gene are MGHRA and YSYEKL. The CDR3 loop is CASSQGQPNTGELFF. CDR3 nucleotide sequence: TGCGCCAGCAGCCAAGGCCAGCCGAACACCGGGGAGCTGTTTTTT.

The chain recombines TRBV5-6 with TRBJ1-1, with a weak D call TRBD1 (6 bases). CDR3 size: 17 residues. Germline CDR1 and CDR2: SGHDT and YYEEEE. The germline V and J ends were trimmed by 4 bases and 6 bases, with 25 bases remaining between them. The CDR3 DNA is TGTGCCAGCAGCCCCTTTGAATATCGGACAGCCCGGGCTGAAGCTTTCTTT. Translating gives CASSPFEYRTARAEAFF.

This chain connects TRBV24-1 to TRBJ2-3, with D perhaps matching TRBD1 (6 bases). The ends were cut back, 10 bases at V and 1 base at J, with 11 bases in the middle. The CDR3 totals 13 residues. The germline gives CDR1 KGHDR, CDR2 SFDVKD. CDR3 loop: CATEDRRTDTQYF. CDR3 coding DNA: TGTGCCACTGAAGACAGGCGCACAGATACGCAGTATTTT.

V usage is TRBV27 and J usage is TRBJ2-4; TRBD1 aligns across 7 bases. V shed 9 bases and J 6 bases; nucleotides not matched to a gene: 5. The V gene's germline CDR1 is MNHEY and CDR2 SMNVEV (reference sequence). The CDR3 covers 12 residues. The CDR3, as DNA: TGTGCCAGTCAGGGGGTTGGAAACATTCAGTACTTC. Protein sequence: CASQGVGNIQYF.

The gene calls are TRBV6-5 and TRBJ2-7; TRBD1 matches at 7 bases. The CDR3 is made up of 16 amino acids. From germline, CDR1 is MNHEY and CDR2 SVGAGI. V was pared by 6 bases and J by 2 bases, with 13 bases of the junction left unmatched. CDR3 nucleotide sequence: TGTGCCAGCAGATATACGGGCTGGACAGGTACCTACGAGCAGTACTTC. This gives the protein CASRYTGWTGTYEQYF.

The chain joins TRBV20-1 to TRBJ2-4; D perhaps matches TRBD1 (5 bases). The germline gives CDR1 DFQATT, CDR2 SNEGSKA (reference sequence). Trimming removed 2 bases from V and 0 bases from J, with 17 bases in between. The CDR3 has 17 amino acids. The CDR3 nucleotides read TGCAGTGCTAGACCACCAGGGCGCGACTTAGCCAAAAACATTCAGTACTTC. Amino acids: CSARPPGRDLAKNIQYF.

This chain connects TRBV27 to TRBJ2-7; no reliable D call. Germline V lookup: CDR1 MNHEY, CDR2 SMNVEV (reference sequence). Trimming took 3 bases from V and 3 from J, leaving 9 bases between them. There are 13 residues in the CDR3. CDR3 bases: TGTGCCAGCAGTTTGGGGTTAAACTACGAGCAGTACTTC. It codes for CASSLGLNYEQYF.

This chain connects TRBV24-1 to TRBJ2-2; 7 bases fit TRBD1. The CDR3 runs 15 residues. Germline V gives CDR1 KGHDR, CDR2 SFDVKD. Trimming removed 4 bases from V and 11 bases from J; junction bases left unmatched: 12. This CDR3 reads CATSDHRDSPFELFF. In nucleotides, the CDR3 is TGTGCCACCAGTGACCACCGGGACAGCCCATTCGAGCTGTTTTTT.

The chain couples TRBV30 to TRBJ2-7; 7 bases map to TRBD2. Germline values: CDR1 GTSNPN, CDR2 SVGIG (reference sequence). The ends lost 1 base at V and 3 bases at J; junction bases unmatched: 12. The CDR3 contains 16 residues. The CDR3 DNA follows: TGTGCCTGGAGTGAAATGGTTCGGGAGGTATACTACGAGCAGTACTTC. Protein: CAWSEMVREVYYEQYF.

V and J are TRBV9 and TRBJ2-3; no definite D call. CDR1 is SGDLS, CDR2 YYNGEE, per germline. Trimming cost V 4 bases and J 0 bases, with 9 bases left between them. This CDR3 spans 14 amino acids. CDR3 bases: TGTGCCAGCAGCCTAAGTCAGAGCACAGATACGCAGTATTTT. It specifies CASSLSQSTDTQYF.

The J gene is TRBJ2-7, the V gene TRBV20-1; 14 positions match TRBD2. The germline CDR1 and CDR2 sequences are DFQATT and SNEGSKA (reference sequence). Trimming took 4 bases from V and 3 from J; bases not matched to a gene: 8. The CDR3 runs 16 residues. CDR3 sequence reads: CSANTGTSGSHYEQYF. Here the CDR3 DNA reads TGCAGTGCTAATACTGGGACTAGCGGGAGCCACTACGAGCAGTACTTC.

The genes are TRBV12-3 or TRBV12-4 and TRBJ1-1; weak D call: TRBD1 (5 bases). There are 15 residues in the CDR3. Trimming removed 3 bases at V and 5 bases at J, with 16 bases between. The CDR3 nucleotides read TGTGCCAGCAGTTTGGTTGCAGGGAGGGATACTGAAGCTTTCTTT. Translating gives CASSLVAGRDTEAFF.

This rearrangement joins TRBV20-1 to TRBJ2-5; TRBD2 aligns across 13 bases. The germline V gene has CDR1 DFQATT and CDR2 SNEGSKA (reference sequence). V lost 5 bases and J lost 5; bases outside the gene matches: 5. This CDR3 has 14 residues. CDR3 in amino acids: CSALPTSGRETQYF. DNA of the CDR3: TGCAGTGCTCTACCGACTAGCGGGAGGGAGACCCAGTACTTC.

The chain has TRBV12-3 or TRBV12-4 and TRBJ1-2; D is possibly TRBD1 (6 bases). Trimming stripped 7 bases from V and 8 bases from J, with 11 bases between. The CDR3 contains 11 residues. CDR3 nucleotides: TGTGCCAGCAATACAGGGATCGGCTACACCTTC. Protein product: CASNTGIGYTF.

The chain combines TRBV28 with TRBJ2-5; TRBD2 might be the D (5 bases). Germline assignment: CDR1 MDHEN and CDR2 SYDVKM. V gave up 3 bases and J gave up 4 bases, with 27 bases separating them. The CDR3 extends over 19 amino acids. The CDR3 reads CASSFSRLERWLARETQYF. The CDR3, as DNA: TGTGCCAGCAGTTTTTCACGACTCGAACGTTGGTTAGCGAGAGAGACCCAGTACTTC.